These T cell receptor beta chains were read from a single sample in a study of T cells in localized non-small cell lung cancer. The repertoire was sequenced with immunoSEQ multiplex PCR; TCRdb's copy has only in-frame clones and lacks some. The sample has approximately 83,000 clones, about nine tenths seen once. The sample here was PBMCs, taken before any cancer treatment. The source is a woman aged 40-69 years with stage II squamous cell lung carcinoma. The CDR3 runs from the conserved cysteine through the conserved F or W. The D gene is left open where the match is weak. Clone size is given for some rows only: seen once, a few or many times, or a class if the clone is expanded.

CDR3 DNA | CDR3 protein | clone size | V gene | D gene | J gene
TGTGCCAGCAGTCCCAGGACAGGGTATGGCTACACCTTC | CASSPRTGYGYTF | NA | TRBV27 | TRBD1 | TRBJ1-2
TGCAGCGTTGAAATGGTGCGCAAGGCGTCTTATGGCTACACCTTC | CSVEMVRKASYGYTF | NA | TRBV29-1 | NA | TRBJ1-2
TGTGCCAGCAGGTACAGGACCGCAGGTGGAAACACCATATATTTT | CASRYRTAGGNTIYF | NA | TRBV28 | NA | TRBJ1-3
TGTGCCATCAGGGGACAGGGGGAGACCCAGTACTTC | CAIRGQGETQYF | once | TRBV10-3 | TRBD1 | TRBJ2-5
TGTGCTAGTGGCTATCCTAACACTGAAGCTTTCTTT | CASGYPNTEAFF | NA | TRBV12-5 | NA | TRBJ1-1
TGTGCCAGCAGTACCCCCCGTAGGGGCTACTGGGAGCAGTTCTTC | CASSTPRRGYWEQFF | NA | TRBV25-1 | NA | TRBJ2-1
TGTGCCAGCAGCGGTGGACAGGGTAAAAATCAGCCCCAGCATTTT | CASSGGQGKNQPQHF | NA | TRBV5-6 | TRBD1 | TRBJ1-5
TGTGCCAGCAGTTTTTCCCCGGGACTAGCGGTACACCTTTCCTACAATGAGCAGTTCTTC | CASSFSPGLAVHLSYNEQFF | NA | TRBV27 | TRBD2 | TRBJ2-1
TGTGCCAGTAGTAGAGAAGGTAGGACAGGGTATGGCCTTGGCTACACCTTC | CASSREGRTGYGLGYTF | NA | TRBV19 | TRBD1 | TRBJ1-2
TGTGCCAGCAGCTCAGGGGCTGGCATGAACACTGAAGCTTTCTTT | CASSSGAGMNTEAFF | NA | TRBV11-2 | NA | TRBJ1-1
TGTGCCACCAGCCTGCCTCGAGGGGCGGTTGGGACAGGGGGGAGAGGAGAGCAGTACTTC | CATSLPRGAVGTGGRGEQYF | NA | TRBV15 | TRBD1 | TRBJ2-7
TGTGCCAGCAGTTTATCGGCTGAGCAGTTCTTC | CASSLSAEQFF | NA | TRBV28 | NA | TRBJ2-1
TGTGCCAGTAGTATGCCCGGGACAGAGAATCAGCCCCAGCATTTT | CASSMPGTENQPQHF | NA | TRBV19 | TRBD1 | TRBJ1-5
TGTGCCAGTAGTACCTTCGGGGTCGAGAGGCAGCCCCAGCATTTT | CASSTFGVERQPQHF | once | TRBV19 | NA | TRBJ1-5
TGTGCCAGTAGTATCCAGCCGCCCGACACTGAAGCTTTCTTT | CASSIQPPDTEAFF | NA | TRBV19 | NA | TRBJ1-1
TGTGCCTGGAGTGCCAATCTAGCGGGGATTTACAATGAGCAGTTCTTC | CAWSANLAGIYNEQFF | NA | TRBV30 | TRBD2 | TRBJ2-1
TGTGCCAGCAGTAAGACAGGGGTTGTCGACTACACCTTC | CASSKTGVVDYTF | NA | TRBV25-1 | TRBD1 | TRBJ1-2
TGTGCCAGCTCACCCGACAGGGCTAATTCACCCCTCCACTTT | CASSPDRANSPLHF | once | TRBV18 | TRBD1 | TRBJ1-6
TGTGCCTGTTCCGGACAGGGGGCAGGGGAAGCTTTCTTT | CACSGQGAGEAFF | NA | TRBV30 | TRBD1 | TRBJ1-1
TGTGCCAGCTCACCCCCCGGACAGACGGGAGCCAAAAACATTCAGTACTTC | CASSPPGQTGAKNIQYF | NA | TRBV18 | NA | TRBJ2-4
TGTGCCAGCATAAAGTTCCAGGGGGCTGACGGGGAGCTGTTTTTT | CASIKFQGADGELFF | NA | TRBV6-6 | TRBD1 | TRBJ2-2
TGCAGCGTTGAGAACAGGGGGCGATACAATGAGCAGTTCTTC | CSVENRGRYNEQFF | NA | TRBV29-1 | TRBD1 | TRBJ2-1
TGCAGCGTTGAACGGGGGGTGCAAACTGAAGCTTTCTTT | CSVERGVQTEAFF | NA | TRBV29-1 | NA | TRBJ1-1
TGCGCCAGCAGCTTGGTTGGGGCAGTCTACAATGAGCAGTTCTTC | CASSLVGAVYNEQFF | NA | TRBV5-1 | NA | TRBJ2-1
TGTGCCAGCAGTCCCCCCGATGCGACGCAAGCTTTCTTT | CASSPPDATQAFF | NA | TRBV28 | NA | TRBJ1-1
TGTGCCAGCAGTGTAGGGACCGGGGAGCTGTTTTTT | CASSVGTGELFF | NA | TRBV25-1 | NA | TRBJ2-2
TGTGCCAGTAGTGGGACGGTTACTGGCTACACCTTC | CASSGTVTGYTF | NA | TRBV19 | NA | TRBJ1-2
TGTGCCAGCAGCCAAATTGGGGGCCCCACTGGAAACACCATATATTTT | CASSQIGGPTGNTIYF | NA | TRBV5-4 | NA | TRBJ1-3
TGTGCCAGCAGCTTACGCGTAGTTAATTCACCCCTCCACTTT | CASSLRVVNSPLHF | once | TRBV7-8 | NA | TRBJ1-6
TGTGCCAGCAGTGATCGGGGCAGGTTAAATTCACCCCTCCACTTT | CASSDRGRLNSPLHF | NA | TRBV2 | NA | TRBJ1-6
TGCGCCAGCAGCCCACTGGGGGGGAACTATGGCTACACCTTC | CASSPLGGNYGYTF | NA | TRBV4-1 | NA | TRBJ1-2
TGTGCCAGCAGCTTAGATGGTACGATCGAGACCCAGTACTTC | CASSLDGTIETQYF | few | TRBV7-2 | NA | TRBJ2-5
TGTGCCAGCCGGTCCAGGGAGTTCTCCTACAATGAGCAGTTCTTC | CASRSREFSYNEQFF | NA | TRBV6-1 | NA | TRBJ2-1
TGTGCCAGCAGCTTAGTGGGACAGGGAAGGGTGACTGAAGCTTTCTTT | CASSLVGQGRVTEAFF | NA | TRBV7-2 | TRBD1 | TRBJ1-1
TGCGCCAGCAGTGCCGACGGGACTGGGAGCAATCAGCCCCAGCATTTT | CASSADGTGSNQPQHF | NA | TRBV10-2 | NA | TRBJ1-5
TGTGCCAGCAGTTACCCAGGGCGGGCTGATCAGCCCCAGCATTTT | CASSYPGRADQPQHF | once | TRBV6-6 | NA | TRBJ1-5
TGTGCCAGTAGAAGGCTAGTCTCCTACAATGAGCAGTTCTTC | CASRRLVSYNEQFF | NA | TRBV19 | NA | TRBJ2-1
TGTGCCAGCAGTTGGGGGACAGGGAGTGAAAAACTGTTTTTT | CASSWGTGSEKLFF | NA | TRBV27 | TRBD1 | TRBJ1-4
TGCGCCAGCACGCACGGTCTAGGGTTACTGAACACTGAAGCTTTCTTT | CASTHGLGLLNTEAFF | NA | TRBV5-1 | NA | TRBJ1-1
TGTGCCAGCAGTACCCCAGGGGACGGTGTGGGACTAAATGAAAAACTGTTTTTT | CASSTPGDGVGLNEKLFF | NA | TRBV28 | NA | TRBJ1-4
TGCGCCAGCAGCGTGGGGCCGGGACCAGTGATCGAGACCCAGTACTTC | CASSVGPGPVIETQYF | once | TRBV10-2 | NA | TRBJ2-5
TGTGCCAGCAGCTTATCAGGAGATACGCAGTATTTT | CASSLSGDTQYF | NA | TRBV7-9 | NA | TRBJ2-3
TGTGCCAGCAGCCAGACTAGCAATCAGCCCCAGCATTTT | CASSQTSNQPQHF | NA | TRBV16 | NA | TRBJ1-5
TGTGCCAGCAGCCTTGGGACAGGGGGCGTAGCGTCCTACGAGCAGTACTTC | CASSLGTGGVASYEQYF | NA | TRBV7-6 | TRBD1 | TRBJ2-7
TGTGCCAGCAGCAGAATACCGGGACTAGATCCCAACAATGAGCAGTTCTTC | CASSRIPGLDPNNEQFF | once | TRBV5-6 | TRBD2 | TRBJ2-1
TGTGCCAGCAGCTCGCAGGGTTGGCAGCCCCAGCATTTT | CASSSQGWQPQHF | NA | TRBV28 | NA | TRBJ1-5
TGTGCCAGCTCCCTTGACAGGGGTGACTATGGCTACACCTTC | CASSLDRGDYGYTF | NA | TRBV18 | TRBD1 | TRBJ1-2
TGTGCCAGCAGCTTTCTGAGGGCTGAAGCTTTCTTT | CASSFLRAEAFF | NA | TRBV11-2 | NA | TRBJ1-1
TGTGCCAGCAGCGACCCCCGGGACAGGGCGATTACACAGGGGACTGAAGCTTTCTTT | CASSDPRDRAITQGTEAFF | NA | TRBV7-9 | TRBD1 | TRBJ1-1
TGTGCCAGCAGCCAGAGAGGGAGAAGCACTGAAGCTTTCTTT | CASSQRGRSTEAFF | NA | TRBV27 | NA | TRBJ1-1
TGTGCCAGCAGTTTGGGAAGGGGGCCTAGTGGCTACACCTTC | CASSLGRGPSGYTF | NA | TRBV27 | TRBD1 | TRBJ1-2
TGTGCCAGCAGACACGGGGGGACAGGGAACAATGAGCAGTTCTTC | CASRHGGTGNNEQFF | NA | TRBV6-5 | TRBD1 | TRBJ2-1
TGCGCCAGCAGCTTAAGCTCCTACGAGCAGTACTTC | CASSLSSYEQYF | NA | TRBV5-1 | NA | TRBJ2-7
TGTGCCAGCAGGCCATCGGACAGCGGCAACATTCAGTACTTC | CASRPSDSGNIQYF | NA | TRBV28 | NA | TRBJ2-4
TGTGCCAGCAGTGAGGGGACAGGGGGCGGAGGTGAAAAACTGTTTTTT | CASSEGTGGGGEKLFF | NA | TRBV2 | TRBD1 | TRBJ1-4